The sequence of this T cell receptor (beta chain) was determined in a study of T cells in Graves' hyperthyroidism and ophthalmopathy. Clinical symptoms, serum thyroxine, TRAb, thyroid ultrasound and orbital computed tomography established diagnosis. Trimming shortened V by 1 base and J by 0 bases, and 12 bases separated the two germline ends. The CDR3 consists of 15 residues. Germline V gives CDR1 GTSNPN, CDR2 SVGIG (reference sequence). This clonotype was observed many times. There were TCR beta CDR3 regions amplified from RNA transcripts. First-round RT-PCR with HTBI primers amplified the TCR CDR3 region. In TCRdb, the multiplex PCR reads were re-called with MiXCR into one record per CDR3 protein. Among around 600,000 distinct CDR3 sequences listed, about 15% were seen once.

The sequenced material came from blood. The chain is built from TRBV30 and TRBJ1-1; TRBD1 is a possible D gene (5 bases). The origin of this receptor is a woman aged 45-60 years with Graves' ophthalmopathy. As DNA, the CDR3 is TGTGCCTGGAGTGCGGGGGAGGCGATGAACACTGAAGCTTTCTTT. Residues: CAWSAGEAMNTEAFF.